This is a list of T cell receptor beta chains from one sample in a study of T cell changes during pregnancy in multiple sclerosis. TCRdb keeps only in-frame clones here, not all; method: immunoSEQ multiplex PCR. This table holds about 35,000 clones, 91% found once. The specimen was CD4+ T cells from peripheral blood mononuclear cells, collected in the third trimester of pregnancy. The receptors derive from a female donor in good health, enrolled as a control in a pregnancy study. The CDR3 runs from the conserved cysteine through the conserved F or W. A D gene is named only where the DNA matches it firmly. Clone sizes are given selectively: once, few, many, or a class where the clone is expanded.

clone size,J gene,V gene,D gene,CDR3 protein,CDR3 DNA
.,TRBJ2-7,TRBV6-5,TRBD1,CASSRPGQFYEQYF,TGTGCCAGCAGTAGACCGGGACAGTTCTACGAGCAGTACTTC
once,TRBJ1-4,TRBV5-6,.,CASSRTGGEKLFF,TGTGCCAGCAGCCGCACGGGTGGTGAAAAACTGTTTTTT
.,TRBJ2-2,TRBV10-1,.,CASTQDTGELFF,TGCGCCAGCACCCAGGACACCGGGGAGCTGTTTTTT
.,TRBJ2-7,TRBV15,TRBD2,CATSRDLTLAGDPSYEQYF,TGTGCCACCAGCAGAGATTTGACTCTAGCGGGAGACCCTTCCTACGAGCAGTACTTC
.,TRBJ1-4,TRBV6-1,.,CASSAAPPRGGVEKLFF,TGTGCCAGCAGTGCTGCCCCCCCAAGGGGGGGTGTTGAAAAACTGTTTTTT
.,TRBJ2-7,TRBV7-9,TRBD1,CASTNPGQGSYEQYF,TGTGCCAGCACCAACCCAGGACAGGGGTCCTACGAGCAGTACTTC
.,TRBJ1-2,TRBV28,.,CASSFEGARGYTF,TGTGCCAGCAGTTTCGAAGGGGCGCGTGGCTACACCTTC
once,TRBJ2-7,TRBV7-6,TRBD2,CASSLAGGRTGGYEQYF,TGTGCCAGCAGCTTAGCGGGCGGGAGGACTGGGGGTTACGAGCAGTACTTC
.,TRBJ1-2,TRBV29-1,.,CSVAPRTGTYGYTF,TGCAGCGTTGCCCCCCGAACAGGGACCTATGGCTACACCTTC
.,TRBJ1-2,TRBV6-1,.,CASSDRGPSGYTF,TGTGCCAGCAGTGACAGGGGCCCCAGTGGCTACACCTTC
.,TRBJ2-2,TRBV6-1,.,CASRGAPGTGELFF,TGTGCCAGCAGGGGGGCACCGGGCACCGGGGAGCTGTTTTTT
.,TRBJ1-2,TRBV6-5,TRBD1,CASRSASGGGEGYTF,TGTGCCAGCAGGAGTGCGTCAGGGGGAGGAGAGGGCTACACCTTC
once,TRBJ2-7,TRBV7-2,.,CASSLVLARRGEQYF,TGTGCCAGCAGCTTAGTCTTGGCCAGGAGGGGAGAGCAGTACTTC
once,TRBJ2-5,TRBV25-1,.,CASNGGETQYF,TGTGCCAGCAACGGGGGAGAGACCCAGTACTTC
once,TRBJ2-5,TRBV2,TRBD2,CASSDRAGRGETQYF,TGTGCCAGCAGTGATCGGGCTGGGAGGGGAGAGACCCAGTACTTC
.,TRBJ1-4,TRBV29-1,.,CSVGPTEDDEKLFF,TGCAGCGTTGGGCCCACGGAGGATGATGAAAAACTGTTTTTT
once,TRBJ2-1,TRBV4-1,TRBD2,CASSQKGRDAIPHNEQFF,TGCGCCAGCAGCCAGAAGGGGAGGGACGCAATTCCCCACAATGAGCAGTTCTTC
.,TRBJ1-2,TRBV4-3,.,CASSQELSNYGYTF,TGCGCCAGCAGCCAAGAGCTATCCAACTATGGCTACACCTTC
.,TRBJ1-5,TRBV2,TRBD1,CASRRDSPDGAQHF,TGTGCCAGCAGAAGGGACAGCCCGGATGGGGCCCAGCATTTT
.,TRBJ1-3,TRBV7-8,TRBD1,CASSLAILAGGALGRNTIYF,TGTGCCAGCAGCTTAGCAATCTTGGCAGGGGGCGCACTAGGGAGAAACACCATATATTTT
.,TRBJ1-5,TRBV28,.,CASRSGNYQPQHF,TGTGCCAGCAGGTCGGGGAACTATCAGCCCCAGCATTTT
.,TRBJ2-5,TRBV29-1,.,CSAGALQETQYF,TGCAGCGCGGGAGCCCTCCAAGAGACCCAGTACTTC
.,TRBJ2-5,TRBV25-1,.,CASSPGGLRTGEGTQYF,TGTGCCAGCAGCCCCGGGGGACTCAGAACCGGAGAGGGGACCCAGTACTTC
.,TRBJ2-1,TRBV19,TRBD2,CASRRLAGMYNEQFF,TGTGCCAGTAGGAGACTAGCGGGAATGTACAATGAGCAGTTCTTC
.,TRBJ2-7,TRBV4-1,TRBD1,CASSQETGLSYEQYF,TGCGCCAGCAGCCAAGAGACAGGGTTGAGTTACGAGCAGTACTTC
once,TRBJ2-3,TRBV18,.,CASSPFGSSTDTQYF,TGTGCCAGCTCACCTTTTGGCAGTAGCACAGATACGCAGTATTTT
.,TRBJ2-1,TRBV7-9,TRBD2,CASSPAGTSSYNEQFF,TGTGCCAGCAGCCCCGCCGGGACTAGCAGCTACAATGAGCAGTTCTTC
.,TRBJ2-7,TRBV18,.,CASSPSRRSSYEQYF,TGTGCCAGCTCACCATCCCGGAGGAGCTCCTACGAGCAGTACTTC
once,TRBJ2-3,TRBV2,.,CASSEALPRAGTDTQYF,TGTGCCAGCAGTGAAGCCCTCCCCAGAGCAGGGACAGATACGCAGTATTTT
.,TRBJ2-7,TRBV7-2,TRBD2,CASSLLAGDHEQYF,TGTGCCAGCAGCTTATTAGCGGGAGACCACGAGCAGTACTTC
.,TRBJ1-4,TRBV7-9,TRBD1,CASTIGQGREKLFF,TGTGCCAGCACCATTGGACAGGGGCGTGAAAAACTGTTTTTT
once,TRBJ2-3,TRBV5-1,TRBD2,CASSSERGAGTDTQYF,TGCGCCAGCAGCTCCGAGCGGGGGGCCGGCACAGATACGCAGTATTTT
once,TRBJ2-2,TRBV7-2,TRBD2,CASSLGSGGRAGELFF,TGTGCCAGCAGCTTAGGGAGCGGAGGGAGGGCCGGGGAGCTGTTTTTT
.,TRBJ1-6,TRBV27,TRBD1,CATARDSYNSPLHF,TGTGCCACCGCCCGGGACAGCTATAATTCACCCCTCCACTTT
once,TRBJ1-2,TRBV6-1,.,CASSENPSDNYGYTF,TGTGCCAGCAGCGAAAATCCCAGTGATAACTATGGCTACACCTTC
.,TRBJ1-1,TRBV7-3,.,CASSPLGIGNTEAFF,TGTGCCAGCAGCCCCCTCGGGATAGGGAACACTGAAGCTTTCTTT
.,TRBJ2-7,TRBV5-1,TRBD1,CASSSRDRGQYEQYF,TGCGCCAGCAGCTCCCGGGACAGGGGGCAATACGAGCAGTACTTC
.,TRBJ2-3,TRBV28,.,CASSLEPGAGTDTQYF,TGTGCCAGCAGTTTAGAGCCAGGGGCTGGCACAGATACGCAGTATTTT
.,TRBJ2-2,TRBV27,TRBD2,CASSFWTRNTGELFF,TGTGCCAGCAGTTTTTGGACTAGGAACACCGGGGAGCTGTTTTTT
.,TRBJ2-3,TRBV7-2,TRBD2,CASSLNPGGPPDTQYF,TGTGCCAGCAGCTTAAATCCGGGAGGGCCCCCAGATACGCAGTATTTT
medium-sized,TRBJ1-5,TRBV2,.,CASKTMGPNQPQHF,TGTGCCAGCAAAACAATGGGGCCGAATCAGCCCCAGCATTTT
.,TRBJ1-1,TRBV19,.,CASRGDGGQGTTEAFF,TGTGCCAGTAGAGGGGATGGGGGCCAGGGGACCACTGAAGCTTTCTTT
.,TRBJ1-6,TRBV27,TRBD1,CASSKDRVSPLHF,TGTGCCAGCAGTAAAGACAGGGTTTCACCCCTCCACTTT
.,TRBJ1-1,TRBV11-2,.,CASSLAVGTEAFF,TGTGCCAGCAGCTTAGCAGTCGGGACAGAAGCTTTCTTT
.,TRBJ1-1,TRBV7-9,.,CASSLFSLSPNTEAFF,TGTGCCAGCAGCTTATTTAGCCTCTCCCCGAACACTGAAGCTTTCTTT
.,TRBJ1-1,TRBV27,.,CASSLGGGTEAFF,TGTGCCAGCAGTTTGGGAGGGGGCACTGAAGCTTTCTTT
.,TRBJ2-1,TRBV11-1,TRBD2,CASSLAALAGVVEQFF,TGTGCCAGCAGCTTAGCGGCCCTAGCGGGAGTGGTTGAGCAGTTCTTC
.,TRBJ1-1,TRBV23-1,.,CASGRDGEAFF,TGCGCCAGCGGGCGGGACGGTGAAGCTTTCTTT
.,TRBJ1-6,TRBV18,.,CASSPPTGRNSPLHF,TGTGCCAGCTCACCACCGACAGGCCGCAATTCACCCCTCCACTTT
.,TRBJ2-5,TRBV7-3,TRBD2,CASSLLGGRETQYF,TGTGCCAGCAGCTTACTTGGCGGGAGGGAGACCCAGTACTTC
.,TRBJ2-5,TRBV28,.,CASSRRGGETQYF,TGTGCCAGCAGCCGTAGGGGGGGGGAGACCCAGTACTTC
.,TRBJ2-5,TRBV28,.,CASSSGGAGAKTQYF,TGTGCCAGCAGTTCGGGGGGCGCCGGGGCGAAGACCCAGTACTTC
.,TRBJ2-2,TRBV5-4,TRBD2,CASSPGTSGATGELFF,TGTGCCAGCAGCCCCGGGACTAGTGGAGCCACCGGGGAGCTGTTTTTT
once,TRBJ1-4,TRBV5-5,.,CASRPDSFNEKLFF,TGTGCCAGCAGACCGGACAGCTTTAATGAAAAACTGTTTTTT
.,TRBJ2-5,TRBV29-1,TRBD1,CSVLQGAGETQYF,TGCAGCGTTTTGCAGGGGGCTGGGGAGACCCAGTACTTC
few,TRBJ1-1,TRBV7-9,.,CASSLDRDTEAFF,TGTGCCAGCAGCTTAGACAGGGATACTGAAGCTTTCTTT